These 21 T cell receptor beta chains came from one sample sequenced in a study of T cells in Graves' hyperthyroidism and ophthalmopathy. RNA transcripts yielded amplified TCR beta CDR3 regions. An initial round of RT-PCR targeting the TCR CDR3 relied on the HTBI primer set. One entry per CDR3 protein results from TCRdb running MiXCR on the multiplex PCR reads. The table shows about 300,000 distinct CDR3 sequences, with around 19% occurring only once. The sequenced sample was blood. The receptor set was obtained from a man aged 45 to 65 with Graves' ophthalmopathy.

The chain couples TRBV5-4 to TRBJ2-1; 7 nucleotides agree with TRBD1. The trim removed 5 bases at V and 5 bases at J, leaving 10 bases unmatched. This CDR3 has 15 residues. Germline CDR1 and CDR2: SGHNT and YYREEE (reference sequence). CDR3: CASSLKQGLNNEQFF. The DNA of the CDR3 is TGTGCCAGCAGTTTAAAACAGGGGCTAAACAATGAGCAGTTCTTC. Drawing the rest from reference TRBV5-4 and TRBJ2-1, the complete variable domain is ETGVTQSPTHLIKTRGQQVTLRCSSQSGHNTVSWYQQALGQGPQFIFQYYREEENGRGNFPPRFSGLQFPNYSSELNVNALELDDSALYLCASSLKQGLNNEQFFGPGTRLTVL.

The V call is TRBV5-4, the J call TRBJ2-5; D is perhaps TRBD1 (6 bases). Trimming cost V 4 bases and J 4 bases, with 14 bases left between them. The CDR3 covers 14 residues. Germline CDR1 and CDR2: SGHNT and YYREEE (reference sequence). As DNA, the CDR3 is TGTGCCAGCAGCGCAGGACAGTCCCGAGAGACCCAGTACTTC. Protein product: CASSAGQSRETQYF. The variable domain in full, with the rest retrieved from reference TRBV5-4 and TRBJ2-5, is ETGVTQSPTHLIKTRGQQVTLRCSSQSGHNTVSWYQQALGQGPQFIFQYYREEENGRGNFPPRFSGLQFPNYSSELNVNALELDDSALYLCASSAGQSRETQYFGPGTRLLVL.

The CDR3 bases are TGTGCCAGCAGTAGGGCCGCGGGTTCAGTGGGGGCAGATACGCAGTATTTT. Translated: CASSRAAGSVGADTQYF. J is TRBJ2-3 and V is TRBV6-2 or TRBV6-3; D possibly uses TRBD1 or TRBD2 (5 bases each). Trimming shortened V by 5 bases and J by 4 bases, and 22 bases separated the two germline ends. CDR1 is MNHEY and CDR2 is SVGEGT in the germline V gene. The CDR3 is 17 residues long.

The chain carries TRBV6-1 and TRBJ1-5; D gene unclear. Trimming stripped 4 bases from V and 5 bases from J, with 6 bases between. The CDR3 has 12 amino acids. Germline values: CDR1 MNHNS, CDR2 SASEGT. The CDR3 DNA is TGTGCCAGCAGTGGGAGTGATCAGCCCCAGCATTTT. Protein: CASSGSDQPQHF.

V is TRBV28 and J is TRBJ1-3; 9 bases match TRBD1. J gave up 5 bases and V 10 bases, and 9 bases lay outside the gene matches. Germline loops: CDR1 MDHEN, CDR2 SYDVKM. The CDR3 spans 14 residues. The CDR3 loop is CATLPGTGRNTIYF. DNA of the CDR3: TGTGCCACCCTCCCCGGGACAGGGAGAAACACCATATATTTT.

This clonotype was counted ten times or more. CDR3: CASSLDAGGPREQYF. Here the CDR3 DNA reads TGCGCCAGCAGCTTGGACGCGGGAGGGCCGAGGGAGCAGTACTTC. The J gene is TRBJ2-7, the V gene TRBV5-1; TRBD2 matches at 9 bases. This CDR3 has 15 amino acids. Per germline, CDR1 SGHRS and CDR2 YFSETQ. The V and J ends lost 0 bases and 7 bases, in that order; junction bases with no gene match: 8.

This clonotype was counted a few times. The chain couples TRBV30 to TRBJ1-2; D may be TRBD1 (5 bases). With 4 bases removed from V and 1 base from J, the gap between germline ends came to 10 bases. Germline CDR1 and CDR2: GTSNPN and SVGIG (reference sequence). The CDR3 has 13 amino acids. The CDR3 DNA is TGTGCCTGGATGTCTGGGGGTAACTATGGCTACACCTTC. This sequence encodes CAWMSGGNYGYTF.

This clonotype appeared many times. The V call is TRBV30, the J call TRBJ1-6; TRBD1 is a possible D gene (6 bases). V was trimmed by 2 bases and J by 10 bases, leaving 12 bases between them. CDR3 length: 13 residues. Germline assignment: CDR1 GTSNPN and CDR2 SVGIG (reference sequence). In DNA form, the CDR3 reads TGTGCCTGGAGTTGGGCAGGGGAATCACCCCTCCACTTT. This encodes CAWSWAGESPLHF.

This clonotype was counted at least ten times. V usage is TRBV28 and J usage is TRBJ1-5, with D hard to call. The CDR3 has 13 residues. Trimming stripped 6 bases from V and 6 bases from J, with 12 bases between. Germline V lookup: CDR1 MDHEN, CDR2 SYDVKM. CDR3: CASRALRSQPQHF. The CDR3 bases are TGTGCCAGCAGAGCCCTCCGGTCTCAGCCCCAGCATTTT.

This clonotype occurred a few times. The chain employs TRBV12-5 and TRBJ2-7; D uncertain. This CDR3 has 12 amino acids. The germline CDR1 and CDR2 sequences are LGHNT and FRNRAP. With 2 bases removed from V and 4 bases from J, the gap between germline ends came to 6 bases. The CDR3 spells CASGLSRYEQYF. Here the CDR3 DNA reads TGTGCTAGTGGTTTGTCCAGGTACGAGCAGTACTTC.

In this sample, this clonotype turned up many times. This chain links TRBV28 with TRBJ2-7; 7 bases agree with TRBD2. The CDR3 contains 14 residues. CDR1 MDHEN and CDR2 SYDVKM come from the germline V gene. V lost 2 bases and J lost 6; bases outside the gene matches: 7. The CDR3 loop is CASSLIVGGREQYF. CDR3 DNA: TGTGCCAGCAGTTTAATTGTGGGAGGGCGCGAGCAGTACTTC.

This clonotype showed up just a few times. The chain joins TRBV28 to TRBJ2-5, with 13 bases lining up with TRBD2. The CDR3 has 16 amino acids. Looked up from germline, CDR1 is MDHEN and CDR2 is SYDVKM. V lost 8 bases to trimming and J lost 5 bases; unmatched junction nucleotides: 11. The CDR3 coding sequence is TGTGCCAGCGCTTCCCCGGGGACTAGCGGGATGGAGACCCAGTACTTC. This sequence encodes CASASPGTSGMETQYF. The variable domain in full, completed from reference TRBV28 and TRBJ2-5, reads DVKVTQSSRYLVKRTGEKVFLECVQDMDHENMFWYRQDPGLGLRLIYFSYDVKMKEKGDIPEGYSVSREKKERFSLILESASTNQTSMYLCASASPGTSGMETQYFGPGTRLLVL.

The chain is built from TRBV12-3 or TRBV12-4 and TRBJ1-4, with D perhaps TRBD1 (5 bases). This CDR3 region has 16 residues. V gave up 6 bases and J gave up 6 bases, with 20 bases separating them. The chain's CDR3 is CASSLESGISDEKLFF. The CDR3 region has the DNA TGTGCCAGCAGCTTGGAGTCAGGGATTTCCGATGAAAAACTGTTTTTT.

This clonotype was detected many times. J is TRBJ1-1 and V is TRBV2; possibly TRBD1 for D (5 bases). V lost 3 bases and J lost 1, with 6 bases in between. CDR1 SNHLY and CDR2 FYNNEI come from the germline V gene. The CDR3 is 13 residues long. In nucleotides, the CDR3 is TGTGCCAGCAGTGACAGGGAGAACACTGAAGCTTTCTTT. It encodes CASSDRENTEAFF.

This clonotype was counted between two and nine times. V usage is TRBV10-3 and J usage is TRBJ2-3; tentative D call: TRBD2 (6 bases). The V and J ends lost 7 bases and 3 bases respectively, with 11 bases between them. The CDR3 sequence is 13 residues long. CDR1 and CDR2 (germline): ENHRY, SYGVKD. The CDR3 coding sequence is TGTGCCATCACCCCCGGAGGGACAGATACGCAGTATTTT. Encoded protein: CAITPGGTDTQYF.

This clonotype was seen at least ten times. The rearrangement links TRBV28 to TRBJ2-7, with a tentative D call TRBD2 (5 bases). This CDR3 is 12 amino acids long. CDR1 is MDHEN, CDR2 SYDVKM, per germline. The V end was cut by 7 bases, the J end by 3 bases, with 10 bases between. The CDR3 here is CASTGESYEQYF. The CDR3 DNA reads as TGTGCCAGCACCGGGGAGAGCTACGAGCAGTACTTC.

The chain employs TRBV5-6 and TRBJ2-5, with 7 positions matching TRBD1. CDR1 SGHDT and CDR2 YYEEEE come from the germline V gene. With 4 bases clipped from V and 7 bases from J, the junction kept 7 bases outside the gene matches. The CDR3 spans 13 residues. The CDR3 region is CASSRRTGGTQYF. The DNA of the CDR3 is TGTGCCAGCAGCAGAAGGACAGGCGGGACCCAGTACTTC.

This clonotype was detected a few times. The V and J genes are TRBV2 and TRBJ2-1; 11 bases map to TRBD2. CDR1 SNHLY and CDR2 FYNNEI come from the germline V gene. The CDR3 spans 14 residues. Unmatched junction bases numbered 8, after V lost 9 bases and J lost 7 bases. CDR3: CASSNPSGGNEQFF. In DNA form, the CDR3 reads TGTGCCAGTAGTAACCCTAGCGGGGGGAATGAGCAGTTCTTC.

At least ten counts were recorded for this clonotype. The chain employs TRBV11-2 and TRBJ2-1; the match to TRBD1 covers 7 bases. CDR1 and CDR2 from the germline V gene are SGHAT and FQNNGV. The CDR3 runs to 16 residues. V lost 0 bases to trimming and J lost 3 bases; unmatched junction nucleotides: 5. In DNA form, the CDR3 reads TGTGCCAGCAGCTTAGAGCTGGGACAGAACTACAATGAGCAGTTCTTC. Translating gives CASSLELGQNYNEQFF.

In the case of this clonotype: Likely a read error: the CDR3 ends without its conserved phenylalanine or tryptophan. V gene TRBV3-1 combines with J gene TRBJ2-4; 7 bases align to TRBD1. The V and J ends lost 4 bases and 5 bases, in that order; junction bases with no gene match: 11. Germline assignment: CDR1 LGHDT and CDR2 YNNKEL (reference sequence). This CDR3 is 16 amino acids long. CDR3 nucleotide sequence: TGTGCCAGCAGCCCCCGGACAGGCGGGTGGGAAAACATTCAGTACCTC. Residues: CASSPRTGGWENIQYL.

This clonotype was seen at least ten times. This rearrangement joins TRBV28 to TRBJ1-2; no clear D gene. CDR1 and CDR2 (germline): MDHEN, SYDVKM. The CDR3 has 13 residues. V lost 2 bases and J 3 bases, leaving 7 bases between the germline ends. The CDR3 DNA reads as TGTGCCAGCAGTTTAAACACCGACTATGGCTACACCTTC. It codes for CASSLNTDYGYTF.